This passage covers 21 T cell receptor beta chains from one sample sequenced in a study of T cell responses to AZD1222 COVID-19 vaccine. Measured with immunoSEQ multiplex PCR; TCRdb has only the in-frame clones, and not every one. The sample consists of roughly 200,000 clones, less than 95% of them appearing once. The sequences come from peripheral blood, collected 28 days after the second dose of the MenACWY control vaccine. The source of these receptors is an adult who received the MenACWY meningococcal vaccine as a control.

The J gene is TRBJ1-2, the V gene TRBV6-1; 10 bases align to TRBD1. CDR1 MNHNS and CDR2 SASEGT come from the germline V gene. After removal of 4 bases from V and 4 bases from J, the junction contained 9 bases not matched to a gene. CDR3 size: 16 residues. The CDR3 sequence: CASSVSGTGVIYGYTF. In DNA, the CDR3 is TGTGCCAGCAGTGTATCCGGGACAGGGGTGATCTATGGCTACACCTTC.

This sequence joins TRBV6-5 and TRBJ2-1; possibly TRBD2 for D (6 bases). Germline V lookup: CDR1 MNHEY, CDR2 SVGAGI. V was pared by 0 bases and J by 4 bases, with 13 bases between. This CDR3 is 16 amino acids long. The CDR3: CASSYSEGPGYNEQFF. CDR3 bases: TGTGCCAGCAGTTACTCGGAGGGCCCGGGGTACAATGAGCAGTTCTTC.

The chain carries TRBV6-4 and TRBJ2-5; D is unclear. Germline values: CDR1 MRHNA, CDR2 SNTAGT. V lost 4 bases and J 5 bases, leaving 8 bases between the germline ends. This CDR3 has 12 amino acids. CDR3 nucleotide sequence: TGTGCCAGCAGTGTGCAAGGTGAGACCCAGTACTTC. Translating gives CASSVQGETQYF.

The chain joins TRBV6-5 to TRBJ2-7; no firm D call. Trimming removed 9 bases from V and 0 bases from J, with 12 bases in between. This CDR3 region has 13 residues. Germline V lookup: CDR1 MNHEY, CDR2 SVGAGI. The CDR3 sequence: CASSTISSYEQYF. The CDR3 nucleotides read TGTGCCAGTAGTACAATAAGCTCCTACGAGCAGTACTTC.

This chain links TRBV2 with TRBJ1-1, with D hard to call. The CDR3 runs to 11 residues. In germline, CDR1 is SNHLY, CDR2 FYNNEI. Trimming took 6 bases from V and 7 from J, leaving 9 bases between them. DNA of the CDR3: TGTGCCAGCAGGGAGAGGGTTGAAGCTTTCTTT. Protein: CASRERVEAFF.

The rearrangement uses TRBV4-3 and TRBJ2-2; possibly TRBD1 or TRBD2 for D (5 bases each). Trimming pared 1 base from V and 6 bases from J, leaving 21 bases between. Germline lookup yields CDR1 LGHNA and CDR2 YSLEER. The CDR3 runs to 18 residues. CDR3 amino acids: CASSQVYAGTETPGELFF. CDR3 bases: TGCGCCAGCAGCCAAGTTTACGCCGGGACCGAGACACCCGGGGAGCTGTTTTTT.

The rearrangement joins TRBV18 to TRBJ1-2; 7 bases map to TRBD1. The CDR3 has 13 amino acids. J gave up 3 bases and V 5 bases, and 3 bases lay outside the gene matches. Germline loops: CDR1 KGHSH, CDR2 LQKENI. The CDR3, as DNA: TGTGCCAGCTCAGTCGACAGGGACTATGGCTACACCTTC. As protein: CASSVDRDYGYTF.

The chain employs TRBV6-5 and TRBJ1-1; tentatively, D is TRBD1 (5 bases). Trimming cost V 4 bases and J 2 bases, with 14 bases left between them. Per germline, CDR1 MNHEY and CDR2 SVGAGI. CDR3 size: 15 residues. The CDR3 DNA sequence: TGTGCCAGCAGTTTTGGGGCCAACCGAAACACTGAAGCTTTCTTT. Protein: CASSFGANRNTEAFF.

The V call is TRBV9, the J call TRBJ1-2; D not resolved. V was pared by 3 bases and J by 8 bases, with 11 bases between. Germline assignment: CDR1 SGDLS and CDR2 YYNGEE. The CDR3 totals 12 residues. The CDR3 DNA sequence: TGTGCCAGCAGCGGAGTGATGGGAGGCTACACCTTC. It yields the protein CASSGVMGGYTF.

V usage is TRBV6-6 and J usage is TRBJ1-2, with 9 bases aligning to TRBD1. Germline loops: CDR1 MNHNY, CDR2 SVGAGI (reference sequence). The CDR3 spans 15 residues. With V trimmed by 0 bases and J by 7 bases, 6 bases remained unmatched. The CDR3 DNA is TGTGCCAGCAGTTACTCAGACAGGGGGGTAGTTGGCTACACCTTC. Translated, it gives CASSYSDRGVVGYTF.

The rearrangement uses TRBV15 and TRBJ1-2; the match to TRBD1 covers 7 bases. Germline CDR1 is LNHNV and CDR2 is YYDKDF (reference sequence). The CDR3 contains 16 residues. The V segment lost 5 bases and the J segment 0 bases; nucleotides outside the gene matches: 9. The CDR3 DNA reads TGTGCCACCAGCCCTATTGGGGGACAGACTAACTATGGCTACACCTTC. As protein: CATSPIGGQTNYGYTF.

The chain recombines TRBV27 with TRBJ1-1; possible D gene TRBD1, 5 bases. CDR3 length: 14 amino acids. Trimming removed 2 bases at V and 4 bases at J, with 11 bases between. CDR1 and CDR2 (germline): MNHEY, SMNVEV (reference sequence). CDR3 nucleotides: TGTGCCAGCAGTTTAAGAGGGGTTAGCACTGAAGCTTTCTTT. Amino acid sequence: CASSLRGVSTEAFF.

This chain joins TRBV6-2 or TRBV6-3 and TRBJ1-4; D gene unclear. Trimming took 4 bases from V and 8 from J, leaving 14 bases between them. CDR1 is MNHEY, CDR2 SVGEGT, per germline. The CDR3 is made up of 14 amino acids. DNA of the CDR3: TGTGCCAGCAGTTCAAGCCCCCTGGACGAAAAACTGTTTTTT. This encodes CASSSSPLDEKLFF.

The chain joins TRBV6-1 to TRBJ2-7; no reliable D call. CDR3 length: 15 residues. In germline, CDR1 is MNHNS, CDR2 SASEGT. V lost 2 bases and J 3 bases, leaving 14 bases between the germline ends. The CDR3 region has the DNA TGTGCCAGCAGTGAACTATCCGCATCGAGCTACGAGCAGTACTTC. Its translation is CASSELSASSYEQYF.

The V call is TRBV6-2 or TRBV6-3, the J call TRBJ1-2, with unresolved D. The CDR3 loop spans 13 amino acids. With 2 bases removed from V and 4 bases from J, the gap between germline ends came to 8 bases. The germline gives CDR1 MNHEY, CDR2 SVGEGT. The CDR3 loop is CASSYETSYGYTF. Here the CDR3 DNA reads TGTGCCAGCAGTTACGAAACCTCCTATGGCTACACCTTC.

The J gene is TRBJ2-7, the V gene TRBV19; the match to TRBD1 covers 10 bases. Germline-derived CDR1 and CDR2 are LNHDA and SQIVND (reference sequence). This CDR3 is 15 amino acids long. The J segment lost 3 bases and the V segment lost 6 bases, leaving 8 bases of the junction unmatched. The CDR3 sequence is CASSTGTGEFYEQYF. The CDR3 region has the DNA TGTGCCAGTAGCACCGGGACAGGGGAATTCTACGAGCAGTACTTC.

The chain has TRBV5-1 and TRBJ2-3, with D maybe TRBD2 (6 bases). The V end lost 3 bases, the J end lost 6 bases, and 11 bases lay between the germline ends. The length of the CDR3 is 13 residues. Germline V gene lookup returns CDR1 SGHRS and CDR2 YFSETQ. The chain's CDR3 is CASSSGGSDTQYF. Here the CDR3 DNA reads TGCGCCAGCAGCTCTGGGGGGAGTGATACGCAGTATTTT. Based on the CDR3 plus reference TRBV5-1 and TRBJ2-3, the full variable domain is KAGVTQTPRYLIKTRGQQVTLSCSPISGHRSVSWYQQTPGQGLQFLFEYFSETQRNKGNFPGRFSGRQFSNSRSEMNVSTLELGDSALYLCASSSGGSDTQYFGPGTRLTVL.

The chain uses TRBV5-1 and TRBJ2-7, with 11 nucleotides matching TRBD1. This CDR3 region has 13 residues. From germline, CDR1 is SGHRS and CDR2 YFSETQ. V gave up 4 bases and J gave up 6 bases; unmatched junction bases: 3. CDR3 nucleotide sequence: TGCGCCAGCAGCGGAGGGACAGGGGGCGAGCAGTACTTC. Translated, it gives CASSGGTGGEQYF.

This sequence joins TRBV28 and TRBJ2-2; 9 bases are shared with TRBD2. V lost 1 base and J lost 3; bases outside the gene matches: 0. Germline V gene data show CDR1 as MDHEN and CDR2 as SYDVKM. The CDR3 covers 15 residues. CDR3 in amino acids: CASSLLAGDTGELFF. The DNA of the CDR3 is TGTGCCAGCAGTTTATTAGCGGGAGACACCGGGGAGCTGTTTTTT.

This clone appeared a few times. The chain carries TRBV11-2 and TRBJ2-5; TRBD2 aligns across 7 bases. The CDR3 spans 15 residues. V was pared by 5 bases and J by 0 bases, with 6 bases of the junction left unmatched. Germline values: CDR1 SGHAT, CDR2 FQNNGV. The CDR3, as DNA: TGTGCCAGCAGCCTCAAGCGGGACGACCAAGAGACCCAGTACTTC. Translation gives CASSLKRDDQETQYF.

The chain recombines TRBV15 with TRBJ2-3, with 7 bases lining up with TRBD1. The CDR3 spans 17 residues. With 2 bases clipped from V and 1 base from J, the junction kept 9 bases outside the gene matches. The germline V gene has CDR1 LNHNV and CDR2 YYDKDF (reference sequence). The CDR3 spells CATSRTNRGSGTDTQYF. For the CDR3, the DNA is TGTGCCACCAGCAGAACAAACAGGGGTTCGGGCACAGATACGCAGTATTTT.